The rows below give T cell receptor beta chains drawn from one sample of a study of beta chain features in type 1 diabetes. Here immunoSEQ multiplex PCR was the method, and the copy in TCRdb shows in-frame clones only, minus some. The table lists over 200,000 clones, under 13% of them singletons. Source material: naive CD4+ T cells from blood. These receptor sequences come from a man younger than 45 with type 1 diabetes. CDR3s include the opening cysteine and the closing phenylalanine or tryptophan. A D gene is named only where the DNA matches it firmly. A row's size may be missing; if present it is once, few, many or a size class.

-,few,TRBJ1-3,TRBV6-6,CASSGQITGNTIYF,TGTGCCAGCAGTGGACAGATTACTGGAAACACCATATATTTT
-,-,TRBJ1-1,TRBV5-1,CASSWKGEGTEAFF,TGCGCCAGCAGCTGGAAGGGAGAGGGCACTGAAGCTTTCTTT
-,-,TRBJ1-3,TRBV18,CASSPSADTIYF,TGTGCCAGCTCACCGTCTGCGGACACCATATATTTT
-,few,TRBJ1-2,TRBV6-4,CASSDGAFGYTF,TGTGCCAGCAGTGACGGGGCTTTCGGCTACACCTTC
TRBD2,-,TRBJ2-7,TRBV7-2,CASSRGVAGPRGEQYF,TGTGCCAGCAGCCGTGGGGTAGCGGGGCCTAGGGGGGAGCAGTACTTC
TRBD1,-,TRBJ2-1,TRBV5-1,CASRPGTGNEQFF,TGCGCCAGCAGACCCGGGACAGGGAACGAGCAGTTCTTC
TRBD2,few,TRBJ2-7,TRBV10-3,CAISGLAGASYEQYF,TGTGCCATCAGTGGACTAGCGGGGGCCTCCTACGAGCAGTACTTC
TRBD1,-,TRBJ2-7,TRBV15,CATSRDGGGWDRGREQYF,TGTGCCACCAGCAGAGATGGTGGAGGATGGGACAGGGGACGGGAGCAGTACTTC
-,few,TRBJ2-5,TRBV7-9,CASSLRGSIGETQYF,TGTGCCAGCAGCTTAAGGGGCAGCATCGGGGAGACCCAGTACTTC
TRBD1,-,TRBJ2-5,TRBV5-1,CASSSRTGGGETQYF,TGCGCCAGCAGCTCCAGGACAGGGGGCGGCGAGACCCAGTACTTC
TRBD1,few,TRBJ2-5,TRBV28,CASSQGQSQETQYF,TGTGCCAGCAGCCAGGGACAGAGTCAAGAGACCCAGTACTTC
TRBD1,few,TRBJ2-5,TRBV7-8,CASRLGQGLETQYF,TGTGCCAGCAGACTCGGACAGGGTCTGGAGACCCAGTACTTC
-,-,TRBJ2-7,TRBV7-2,CASSLLQDNTYEQYF,TGTGCCAGCAGCTTACTACAGGACAATACCTACGAGCAGTACTTC
TRBD1,-,TRBJ1-2,TRBV5-4,CASSPRDRGEANYGYTF,TGTGCCAGCAGCCCCCGGGACAGGGGAGAAGCTAACTATGGCTACACCTTC
-,few,TRBJ1-1,TRBV29-1,CSVMGLSNTEAFF,TGCAGCGTGATGGGACTGTCGAACACTGAAGCTTTCTTT
-,-,TRBJ2-3,TRBV6-1,CASSDQGSSTDTQYF,TGTGCCAGCAGTGACCAGGGCAGTAGCACAGATACGCAGTATTTT
-,few,TRBJ1-2,TRBV5-1,CASSPSVEDGYTF,TGCGCCAGCAGCCCGTCGGTGGAGGACGGCTACACCTTC
-,few,TRBJ2-5,TRBV5-4,CASSYQGSKETQYF,TGTGCCAGCAGCTACCAGGGGAGTAAGGAGACCCAGTACTTC
-,-,TRBJ2-5,TRBV5-6,CASSPTSGPSGGVRETQYF,TGTGCCAGCAGCCCCACCTCCGGGCCTTCTGGGGGCGTGAGGGAGACCCAGTACTTC
TRBD2,-,TRBJ2-1,TRBV7-3,CASSSSGGAGNEQFF,TGTGCCAGCAGCTCAAGCGGGGGGGCCGGTAATGAGCAGTTCTTC
-,-,TRBJ1-5,TRBV19,CASSWAGNQPQHF,TGTGCCAGTAGTTGGGCAGGAAATCAGCCCCAGCATTTT
-,-,TRBJ2-3,TRBV29-1,CSVERQVTDTQYF,TGCAGCGTTGAAAGGCAGGTTACAGATACGCAGTATTTT
TRBD2,few,TRBJ2-7,TRBV30,CATGLADFYEQYF,TGTGCTACGGGACTAGCAGATTTCTACGAGCAGTACTTC
-,-,TRBJ2-7,TRBV18,CASSPRVTVEQYF,TGTGCCAGCTCGCCCCGGGTTACGGTAGAGCAGTACTTC
TRBD2,few,TRBJ2-1,TRBV2,CANPGKRGSVEQFF,TGTGCCAACCCGGGGAAGCGGGGAAGCGTTGAGCAGTTCTTC
-,-,TRBJ1-6,TRBV7-9,CASSLAPGLNSPLHF,TGTGCCAGCAGCTTAGCCCCAGGACTAAATTCACCCCTCCACTTT
TRBD1,few,TRBJ1-1,TRBV5-1,CASSLAPSGQGFMVNTEAFF,TGCGCCAGCAGCTTAGCCCCCTCGGGACAGGGATTCATGGTGAACACTGAAGCTTTCTTT
-,-,TRBJ2-7,TRBV7-9,CASSLAGAYEQYF,TGTGCCAGCAGCTTAGCTGGTGCCTACGAGCAGTACTTC
TRBD2,once,TRBJ2-2,TRBV4-2,CASSRERGDTGELFF,TGTGCCAGCAGCCGAGAGCGGGGGGACACCGGGGAGCTGTTTTTT
-,few,TRBJ2-2,TRBV19,CAGRQGGGGELFF,TGTGCCGGGAGACAGGGAGGTGGCGGGGAGCTGTTTTTT
-,-,TRBJ1-1,TRBV19,CASSIEPGLDTEAFF,TGTGCCAGTAGTATAGAACCGGGTCTCGACACTGAAGCTTTCTTT
-,-,TRBJ1-2,TRBV28,CASSLPGTSRGYGYTF,TGTGCCAGCAGTTTACCGGGCACCTCTAGGGGCTATGGCTACACCTTC
TRBD1,few,TRBJ1-5,TRBV7-9,CASSLGQDNQPQHF,TGTGCCAGCAGCCTAGGACAGGATAATCAGCCCCAGCATTTT
TRBD2,-,TRBJ2-1,TRBV19,CASSIGFGGLAGYYNEQFF,TGTGCCAGTAGTATCGGGTTTGGGGGACTAGCGGGGTATTACAATGAGCAGTTCTTC
TRBD1,few,TRBJ2-7,TRBV5-4,CASSLGQSSYEQYF,TGTGCCAGCAGCCTGGGACAGAGCTCCTACGAGCAGTACTTC
-,-,TRBJ1-2,TRBV6-6,CASRTSQGIYGYTF,TGTGCCAGCAGGACATCCCAGGGAATCTATGGCTACACCTTC
TRBD1,-,TRBJ1-5,TRBV30,CAWSARQGYQPQHF,TGTGCCTGGAGCGCCAGACAGGGGTATCAGCCCCAGCATTTT
TRBD2,-,TRBJ2-7,TRBV5-4,CASSLNPGLAGGYEQYF,TGTGCCAGCAGCTTAAACCCTGGACTAGCGGGGGGCTACGAGCAGTACTTC
-,-,TRBJ2-1,TRBV7-9,CASSSWGRVKYNEQFF,TGTGCCAGCAGCTCCTGGGGCAGGGTAAAGTACAATGAGCAGTTCTTC
-,-,TRBJ2-1,TRBV6-5,CASSYWRGGPGNEQFF,TGTGCCAGCAGTTACTGGCGCGGAGGGCCTGGAAATGAGCAGTTCTTC
-,few,TRBJ2-3,TRBV2,CASLGRLLADTSTDTQYF,TGTGCCAGCCTGGGGAGGCTTCTGGCCGATACTAGCACAGATACGCAGTATTTT
TRBD2,few,TRBJ2-1,TRBV7-7,CASSPGLARYNEQFF,TGTGCTAGCAGCCCCGGACTAGCGAGATACAATGAGCAGTTCTTC
-,-,TRBJ2-1,TRBV2,CASSPGHGTDEQFF,TGTGCCAGCAGTCCAGGACACGGAACGGATGAGCAGTTCTTC